This T cell receptor beta chain was retrieved from a study of T cells expressing NK-cell markers. Study-wide context: Seven donors tested HCMV-seropositive and one tested seronegative among the eight sequenced.

Following a re-call of the 5' RACE reads, TCRdb has one entry per CDR3 protein and lacks DNA. Seen in this sample are 140,000 to 150,000 distinct CDR3 sequences; the ten most common clones hold 12%. Study-wide results and limits: These same clonotypes (in a few donors) also led the CD3+CD56-NKG2C+ fraction. Over 5 donors had dominant NKG2C+ clonotypes that comprised about 1.0-8% of their CD8+ T cells.

Concerning this clonotype: Its cognate antigen is unknown.

The CDR3 loop spans 15 amino acids. The V gene's germline CDR1 is SGHRS and CDR2 YFSETQ. This TCR derives from a man younger than 35 in good health. Sequenced material: blood T cells: a sorted CD56 or NKG2C T cell subset, CD4+ or CD8+ T cells, or bulk PBMC T cells (not recorded which). This sequence joins TRBV5-1 and TRBJ1-1; TCRdb indicates TRBD1, and absent DNA this call remains unverified. CDR3 sequence reads: CASSLYPTGRTEAFF.